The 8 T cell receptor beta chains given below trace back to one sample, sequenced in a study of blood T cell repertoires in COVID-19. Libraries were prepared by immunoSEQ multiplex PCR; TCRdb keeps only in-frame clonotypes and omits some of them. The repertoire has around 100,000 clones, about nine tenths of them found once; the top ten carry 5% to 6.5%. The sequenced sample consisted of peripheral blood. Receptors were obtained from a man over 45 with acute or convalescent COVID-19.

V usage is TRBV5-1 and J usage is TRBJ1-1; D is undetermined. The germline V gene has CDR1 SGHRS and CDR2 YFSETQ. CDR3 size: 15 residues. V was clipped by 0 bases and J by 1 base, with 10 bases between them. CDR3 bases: TGCGCCAGCAGCTTGGTGGCAGGTTCGAACACTGAAGCTTTCTTT. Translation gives CASSLVAGSNTEAFF.

The CDR3 here is CAWSYGSSGNTIYF. As DNA, the CDR3 is TGTGCCTGGAGTTACGGTAGCTCTGGAAACACCATATATTTT. The V and J genes are TRBV30 and TRBJ1-3; D unclear. The CDR3 length is 14 residues. The V end lost 2 bases, the J end lost 0 bases, and 8 bases lay between the germline ends. Germline-derived CDR1 and CDR2 are GTSNPN and SVGIG (reference sequence).

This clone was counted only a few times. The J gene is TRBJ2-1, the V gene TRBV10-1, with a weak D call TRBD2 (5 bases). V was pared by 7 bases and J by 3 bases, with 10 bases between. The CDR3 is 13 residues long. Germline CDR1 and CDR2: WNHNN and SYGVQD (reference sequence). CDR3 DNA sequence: TGCGCCAGCACGGGAAAGGGCTACAATGAGCAGTTCTTC. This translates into CASTGKGYNEQFF.

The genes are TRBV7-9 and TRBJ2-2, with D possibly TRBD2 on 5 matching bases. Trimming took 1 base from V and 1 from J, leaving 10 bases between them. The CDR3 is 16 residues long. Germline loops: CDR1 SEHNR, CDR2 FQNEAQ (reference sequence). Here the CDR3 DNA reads TGTGCCAGCAGCTTAGATGTCGGACTGAACACCGGGGAGCTGTTTTTT. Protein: CASSLDVGLNTGELFF.

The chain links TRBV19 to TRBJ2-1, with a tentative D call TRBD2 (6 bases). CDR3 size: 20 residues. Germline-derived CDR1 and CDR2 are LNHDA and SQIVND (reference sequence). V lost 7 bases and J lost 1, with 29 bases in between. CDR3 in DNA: TGTGCCAGTACCTCATCCCCGCGGGACCTCAGGTTGGAGTCCTACAATGAGCAGTTCTTC. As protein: CASTSSPRDLRLESYNEQFF.

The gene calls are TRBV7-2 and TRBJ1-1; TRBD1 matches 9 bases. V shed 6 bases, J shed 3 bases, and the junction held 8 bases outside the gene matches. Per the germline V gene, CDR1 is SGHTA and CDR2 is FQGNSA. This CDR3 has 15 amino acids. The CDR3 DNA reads TGTGCCAGCAGGGGGGATGGACAGGGGCACACTGAAGCTTTCTTT. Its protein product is CASRGDGQGHTEAFF.

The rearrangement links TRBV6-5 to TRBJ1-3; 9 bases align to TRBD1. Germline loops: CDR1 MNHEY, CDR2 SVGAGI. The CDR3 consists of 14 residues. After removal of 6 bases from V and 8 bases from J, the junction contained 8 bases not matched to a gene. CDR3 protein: CASSILQGADTIYF. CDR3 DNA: TGTGCCAGCAGCATCTTACAGGGGGCAGACACCATATATTTT.

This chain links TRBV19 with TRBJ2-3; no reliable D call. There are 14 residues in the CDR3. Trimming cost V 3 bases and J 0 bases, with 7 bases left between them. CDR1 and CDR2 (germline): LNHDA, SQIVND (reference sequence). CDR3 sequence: CASSMGISTDTQYF. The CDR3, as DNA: TGTGCCAGTAGTATGGGCATTAGCACAGATACGCAGTATTTT.